This T cell receptor (beta chain) was captured in a study of T cells in Graves' hyperthyroidism and ophthalmopathy. Participants, patients aged 18 to 65, had newly diagnosed hyperthyroidism with a duration under 2 months. Diagnosis rested on symptoms, serum thyroxine and TRAb, thyroid ultrasound, and orbital computed tomography. This clonotype was counted many times. RNA transcripts gave rise to amplified TCR beta CDR3 regions. First-round RT-PCR targeting the TCR CDR3 was performed with the HTBI primer set. TCRdb recomputed calls from the multiplex PCR reads with MiXCR, one row per CDR3 protein. The profile shows 460,000 or so distinct CDR3 sequences, approximately 15% of them singletons. The CDR3 has 17 residues. Germline V gene data show CDR1 as MNHNS and CDR2 as SASEGT. With 4 bases removed from V and 0 bases from J, the gap between germline ends came to 16 bases.

This sequence was found in a woman between 18 and 29 years old with Graves' hyperthyroidism. V usage is TRBV6-1 and J usage is TRBJ2-1; D ambiguous. Source material: blood. The CDR3 here is CASSGSPYDFSYNEQFF. Written as DNA, the CDR3 is TGTGCCAGCAGTGGGTCCCCCTATGACTTCTCCTACAATGAGCAGTTCTTC.